These T cell receptor beta chains were read from a single sample in a study of CD8 T cells in Susac syndrome. TCRdb re-called the immunoSEQ multiplex PCR reads with MiXCR, one entry per CDR3 protein. Here the sample spans approximately 150,000 distinct CDR3 sequences, approximately 93% being singletons. The sample consisted of CD4+ T cells from PBMCs. These receptor sequences come from a human donor with multiple sclerosis. The CDR3 runs from the conserved cysteine through the conserved F or W. The D gene is left open where the match is weak. The size of a clone is reported for some rows only, either as once, few or many, or as a class for expanded clones.

v_call	d_call	clone_size	j_call	cdr3_nt	cdr3_aa
TRBV30	.	.	TRBJ2-2	TGTGCCTGGAGTGTACGTATATACACCGGGGAGCTGTTTTTT	CAWSVRIYTGELFF
TRBV7-9	.	.	TRBJ2-5	TGTGCCAGCTCCAGACGAGGGGGGCCGGAGACCCAGTACTTC	CASSRRGGPETQYF
TRBV30	.	.	TRBJ2-2	TGTGCCTGGAGCCAAAACACCGGGGAGCTGTTTTTT	CAWSQNTGELFF
TRBV25-1	TRBD1	.	TRBJ1-2	TGTGCCAGCAGTACTCGGACAGGGGAGATCGGCTACACCTTC	CASSTRTGEIGYTF
TRBV7-2	.	.	TRBJ2-5	TGTGCCAGCAGCTTAGAGCGGGAGACCCAGTACTTC	CASSLERETQYF
TRBV11-2	TRBD2	.	TRBJ2-7	TGTGCCAGCAGCCAAGTATTAGCGGGGGGTAACGAGCAGTACTTC	CASSQVLAGGNEQYF
TRBV6-6	.	.	TRBJ2-4	TGTGCCATCAGAGGTTGGAACATTCAGTACTTC	CAIRGWNIQYF
TRBV30	.	.	TRBJ1-5	TGTGCCTGGAATCAGGGGAGGAGTAATCAGCCCCAGCATTTT	CAWNQGRSNQPQHF
TRBV27	.	once	TRBJ1-2	.	CASSSSDRAPYGYTF
TRBV18	.	.	TRBJ1-6	TGTGCCAGCTCACCACCGGGGGGGGCTTCACCCCTCCACTTT	CASSPPGGASPLHF
TRBV24-1	.	.	TRBJ2-2	TGTGCCACCAGTGATCTTAGACCCACTAGGATTCCCAGCGGGGAGCTGTTTTTT	CATSDLRPTRIPSGELFF
TRBV6-6	.	.	TRBJ2-6	TGTGCCAGCAGTTCCCTGATGGGAGGGGCCAACGTCCTGACTTTC	CASSSLMGGANVLTF
TRBV9	.	.	TRBJ2-1	TGTGCCAGCAGCGTAGGAGCACACAATGAGCAGTTCTTC	CASSVGAHNEQFF
TRBV23-1	TRBD1	.	TRBJ2-2	TGCGCCAGCAGTCCCCCGACGGGACAGTCGAACACCGGGGAGCTGTTTTTT	CASSPPTGQSNTGELFF
TRBV20-1	.	.	TRBJ2-5	TGCAGTGCTAGAGAGAGCGGTCCAGAGACCCAGTACTTC	CSARESGPETQYF
TRBV20-1	TRBD2	.	TRBJ2-7	TGCAGTGCTCCGGGACTAGCGGGAGACGAGCAGTACTTC	CSAPGLAGDEQYF
TRBV20-1	TRBD2	.	TRBJ2-7	TGCAGTGCTAGAGCCGGGACTAGCGGAATCTACGAGCAGTACTTC	CSARAGTSGIYEQYF
TRBV7-3	.	.	TRBJ1-1	TGTGCCAGCTGCGAGTCCCCAGGGCTTGAAGCTTTCTTT	CASCESPGLEAFF
TRBV5-1	TRBD1	.	TRBJ2-3	TGCGCCAGCAGCAAGGGACAGGAGGCAGATACGCAGTATTTT	CASSKGQEADTQYF
TRBV28	TRBD2	once	TRBJ2-7	TGTGCCAGCAGTTTGGGGCTAGCGGGGCAGTACTTC	CASSLGLAGQYF
TRBV3-1	.	.	TRBJ2-6	TGTGCCAGCAGCCAAGAGCCGCTGAGGGGTCCCTCTGGGGCCAACGTCCTGACTTTC	CASSQEPLRGPSGANVLTF
TRBV12-3/TRBV12-4	.	.	TRBJ2-1	TGTGCCAGCGTGCTCCGAGGGAAAGCGTACAATGAGCAGTTCTTC	CASVLRGKAYNEQFF
TRBV12-3/TRBV12-4	.	few	TRBJ1-2	TGTGCCAGCAGTTTCCCGGGGGCATCTGGCTACACCTTC	CASSFPGASGYTF